These 14 T cell receptor beta chains share one sample of origin, sequenced in a study of cytomegalovirus exposure and HLA in healthy donors. PCR was performed using 60 Vbeta and 13 Jbeta primers. Sequenced by immunoSEQ multiplex PCR; TCRdb stores in-frame clones only, minus some. The table lists roughly 70,000 clones, 74% of them singletons. The material sequenced was PBMCs. Source of these receptors: a human donor in good health.

J is TRBJ1-4 and V is TRBV18; possibly TRBD1 for D (6 bases). Germline CDR1 and CDR2: KGHSH and LQKENI. Trimming cost V 8 bases and J 8 bases, with 18 bases left between them. The CDR3 totals 14 residues. The CDR3 DNA sequence: TGTGCCAGCAAACAGAGCAGGGGTGAAGAAAAACTGTTTTTT. It codes for CASKQSRGEEKLFF. Complete variable domain (other parts from reference TRBV18 and TRBJ1-4): NAGVMQNPRHLVRRRGQEARLRCSPMKGHSHVYWYRQLPEEGLKFMVYLQKENIIDESGMPKERFSAEFPKEGPSILRIQQVVRGDSAAYFCASKQSRGEEKLFFGSGTQLSVL.

The chain employs TRBV19 and TRBJ1-5; 8 bases match TRBD1. The CDR3 runs 15 residues. Per the germline V gene, CDR1 is LNHDA and CDR2 is SQIVND (reference sequence). V dropped 7 bases and J dropped 1; count of bases not matched to a gene: 6. CDR3 residues: CASILGQGSNQPQHF. CDR3 sequence (DNA): TGTGCCAGTATCTTAGGACAGGGCAGCAATCAGCCCCAGCATTTT.

V is TRBV7-3 and J is TRBJ2-3, with 7 bases matching TRBD1. Germline CDR1 and CDR2: SGHTA and FQGTGA. V shed 5 bases and J 4 bases; nucleotides not matched to a gene: 9. The CDR3 contains 15 residues. The CDR3 sequence is CASSPSGQSADTQYF. CDR3 in DNA: TGTGCCAGCAGCCCATCGGGACAGTCGGCAGATACGCAGTATTTT.

In this sample, this clone turned up a few times. The gene calls are TRBV30 and TRBJ1-1, with 8 bases lining up with TRBD1. The length of the CDR3 is 15 residues. Germline V lookup: CDR1 GTSNPN, CDR2 SVGIG (reference sequence). The V gene end was trimmed by 5 bases and the J gene end by 1 base; junction bases not matched to a gene: 9. This CDR3 is CAWRGQGARNTEAFF. In DNA, the CDR3 is TGTGCCTGGCGGGGCCAGGGGGCGCGGAACACTGAAGCTTTCTTT.

The CDR3 sequence: CASSVGNEQYF. CDR3 nucleotide sequence: TGTGCCAGCAGCGTGGGCAACGAGCAGTACTTC. The V call is TRBV9, the J call TRBJ2-7; unclear D gene. The CDR3 is 11 residues long. V gave up 2 bases and J gave up 5 bases, with 5 bases separating them. Germline lookup yields CDR1 SGDLS and CDR2 YYNGEE.

This clone was counted once. Other DNA sequences in this specimen translate into the identical CDR3. The gene calls are TRBV29-1 and TRBJ2-3, with 12 bases aligning to TRBD2. Germline CDR1 reads SQVTM; CDR2 reads ANQGSEA. The CDR3 consists of 14 residues. V was clipped by 4 bases and J by 3 bases; unmatched bases: 2. The CDR3 region is CSVVGTSGTDTQYF. The DNA of the CDR3 is TGCAGCGTTGTAGGGACTAGCGGGACAGATACGCAGTATTTT.

This clone was observed a handful of times. The chain joins TRBV6-5 to TRBJ1-1; tentatively, D is TRBD1 (5 bases). Germline loops: CDR1 MNHEY, CDR2 SVGAGI. V lost 0 bases and J 4 bases, leaving 12 bases between the germline ends. This CDR3 has 15 amino acids. CDR3 DNA sequence: TGTGCCAGCAGTTACTCGAGGGAGGGGCGCACTGAAGCTTTCTTT. This encodes CASSYSREGRTEAFF.

The chain is built from TRBV6-5 and TRBJ1-1, with TRBD1 as a possible D gene (6 bases). CDR1 is MNHEY, CDR2 SVGAGI, per germline. This CDR3 contains 14 residues. The ends were cut back, 4 bases at V and 8 bases at J, with 17 bases in the middle. CDR3 sequence: CASSSGVMGAEAFF. The CDR3 DNA is TGTGCCAGCAGTTCCGGAGTCATGGGGGCCGAAGCTTTCTTT.

The chain joins TRBV5-1 to TRBJ1-1; 7 bases line up with TRBD1. Trimming removed 5 bases from V and 2 bases from J; junction bases left unmatched: 6. Germline-derived CDR1 and CDR2 are SGHRS and YFSETQ. CDR3 length equals 14 residues. CDR3 amino acids: CASSSRDSNTEAFF. The CDR3 nucleotides read TGCGCCAGCAGTTCCCGGGACAGTAACACTGAAGCTTTCTTT.

The sample holds one count of this clone. This chain uses TRBV27 with TRBJ2-7, with 7 nucleotides matching TRBD1. Germline V gene lookup returns CDR1 MNHEY and CDR2 SMNVEV (reference sequence). V shed 6 bases, J shed 4 bases, and the junction held 9 bases outside the gene matches. This CDR3 spans 14 amino acids. CDR3 in amino acids: CASSETGLSYEQYF. In nucleotides, the CDR3 is TGTGCCAGCAGCGAGACAGGGTTATCTTACGAGCAGTACTTC.

The chain employs TRBV6-5 and TRBJ2-5, with D maybe TRBD1 (6 bases). Matching the DNA end better, TRBJ2-7 makes the J call doubtful. The CDR3 totals 15 residues. The germline V gene has CDR1 MNHEY and CDR2 SVGAGI. The chain's CDR3 is CASSYSSGDPYEQYF. For the CDR3, the DNA is TGTGCCAGCAGTTACTCATCAGGGGACCCCTACGAGCAGTACTTC.

This chain joins TRBV30 and TRBJ2-1; 7 positions agree with TRBD2. The CDR3 runs to 17 residues. V gave up 1 base and J gave up 0 bases; unmatched junction bases: 9. Germline CDR1 GTSNPN, CDR2 SVGIG (reference sequence). The CDR3, as DNA: TGTGCCTGGAGTGGGCCCCAGGCGGGAGTCTCCTACAATGAGCAGTTCTTC. This encodes CAWSGPQAGVSYNEQFF.

V gene TRBV6-5 combines with J gene TRBJ2-7; 10 bases line up with TRBD2. The germline V gene has CDR1 MNHEY and CDR2 SVGAGI. The length of the CDR3 is 15 residues. V lost 6 bases and J lost 3; bases outside the gene matches: 8. CDR3 loop: CASRPGTSEIYEQYF. CDR3 nucleotides: TGTGCCAGCAGGCCCGGGACTAGCGAGATCTACGAGCAGTACTTC.

The V gene is TRBV2, the J gene TRBJ1-1; D remains unclear. Trimming removed 6 bases at V and 0 bases at J, with 11 bases between. Germline V CDR1 and CDR2: SNHLY, FYNNEI. The CDR3 sequence is 14 residues long. The CDR3 loop is CASRPGDMNTEAFF. CDR3 in DNA: TGTGCCAGCAGGCCCGGGGATATGAACACTGAAGCTTTCTTT.